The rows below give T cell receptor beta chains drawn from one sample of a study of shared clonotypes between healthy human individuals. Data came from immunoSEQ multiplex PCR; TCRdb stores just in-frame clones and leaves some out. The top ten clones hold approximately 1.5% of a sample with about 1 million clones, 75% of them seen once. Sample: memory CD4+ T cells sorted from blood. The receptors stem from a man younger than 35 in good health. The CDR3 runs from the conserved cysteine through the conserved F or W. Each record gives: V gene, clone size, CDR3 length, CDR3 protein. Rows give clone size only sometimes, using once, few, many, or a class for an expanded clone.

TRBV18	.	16	CASSLPRDRVIYGYTF
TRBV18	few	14	CASSPRQVGTEAFF
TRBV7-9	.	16	CASSPVTSIGADTQYF
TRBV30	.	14	CAWSLGTTQGAQYF
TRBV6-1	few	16	CASREGRGRTNEKLFF
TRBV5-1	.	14	CASSLVRLQETQYF
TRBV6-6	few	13	CASSSHREGEQFF
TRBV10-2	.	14	CASSFTSDSYEQYF
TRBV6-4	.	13	CASSDRPTTEAFF
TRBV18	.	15	CASSQGQGGTDTQYF
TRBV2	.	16	CASSRIETGGGEKLFF
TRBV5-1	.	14	CASSLEQGAKGYTF
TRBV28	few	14	CASSAVDRNSPLHF